Detailed here is one T cell receptor beta chain. This sample is part of a study of T cell changes during pregnancy in multiple sclerosis. Generated by immunoSEQ multiplex PCR, the TCRdb table keeps only in-frame clones and is missing some. The repertoire includes 70,000 or so clones, about 90% of them detected once, and 0.29% sits in the top ten. Germline loops: CDR1 SGHNT, CDR2 YYREEE (reference sequence). This CDR3 has 14 amino acids. V was pared by 3 bases and J by 5 bases, with 6 bases of the junction left unmatched. The chain is built from TRBV5-4 and TRBJ2-7; 9 nucleotides line up with TRBD1. The input for sequencing was CD4+ T cells from peripheral blood mononuclear cells, taken after pregnancy. The sequence was collected from a female donor with multiple sclerosis, enrolled in a pregnancy study. CDR3 loop: CASSSWDRVDEQYF. CDR3 in DNA: TGTGCCAGCAGCTCCTGGGACAGGGTCGACGAGCAGTACTTC.